This T cell receptor (beta chain) was recovered during a study of vaccination and CD4 T cells after COVID-19. With regard to this clonotype: The antigen remains unidentified.

Treatment here: approximately nine-day PBMC culture with coronavirus spike peptide pools or control peptides (ViraFEST assay). Sequence data for DNA of cultured CD4+ T cells were generated by the Oncomine TCR Beta short-read assay. Each CDR3 protein gets one entry after TCRdb re-called the PCR reads with MiXCR. The data hold some 10,000 distinct CDR3 sequences, with 35% to 50% observed a single time. V lost 0 bases and J 5 bases, leaving 13 bases between the germline ends. The CDR3 loop spans 15 amino acids. Looked up from germline, CDR1 is ENHRY and CDR2 is SYGVKD. This receptor was obtained from a human donor who had recovered from COVID-19. This sequence joins TRBV10-3 and TRBJ1-1; D gene uncertain. Specimen: CD4+ T cells from blood, cultured in vitro. The CDR3 region has the DNA TGTGCCATCAGTGAGTCGTATGATCGAAAGACTGAAGCTTTCTTT. This encodes CAISESYDRKTEAFF.